A single sample is the source of the 28 T cell receptor beta chains below, sequenced in a study of cytomegalovirus exposure and HLA in healthy donors. PCR amplification relied on 60 Vbeta primers (plus 13 Jbeta primers). TCRdb's copy holds only in-frame clones and misses some; the assay was immunoSEQ multiplex PCR. This table has some 140,000 clones, approximately 80% appearing once. Sequencing was performed on PBMCs. Source of these receptors: a man in his fifties in good health and CMV-seronegative.

The CDR3 is CASTDGGQPQHF. The CDR3 DNA reads TGTGCCAGTACCGACGGGGGACAGCCCCAGCATTTT. This chain uses TRBV7-2 with TRBJ1-5; D may be TRBD1 (5 bases). CDR3 length: 12 amino acids. CDR1 is SGHTA and CDR2 is FQGNSA in the germline V gene. V gave up 9 bases and J gave up 7 bases, with 13 bases separating them. The variable domain in full, with the rest retrieved from reference TRBV7-2 and TRBJ1-5, is GAGVSQSPSNKVTEKGKDVELRCDPISGHTALYWYRQSLGQGLEFLIYFQGNSAPDKSGLPSDRFSAERTGGSVSTLTIQRTQQEDSAVYLCASTDGGQPQHFGDGTRLSIL.

This clone was counted between two and nine times. V and J are TRBV28 and TRBJ2-2; weak D call: TRBD1 (5 bases). The CDR3 has 15 amino acids. Trimming removed 3 bases from V and 5 bases from J, with 13 bases in between. The germline CDR1 and CDR2 sequences are MDHEN and SYDVKM. CDR3 sequence (DNA): TGTGCCAGCAGTTTGTTTGGGGCCGAAACCGGGGAGCTGTTTTTT. It is translated as CASSLFGAETGELFF.

The chain is built from TRBV5-1 and TRBJ1-1, with D uncertain. The CDR3 spans 13 residues. The V gene lost 2 bases and the J gene lost 3 bases, with 8 bases spanning the gap. Germline CDR1 SGHRS, CDR2 YFSETQ. The CDR3 here is CASSLSGDTEAFF. CDR3 bases: TGCGCCAGCAGCTTAAGTGGAGACACTGAAGCTTTCTTT.

This clone was seen only a few times. This rearrangement joins TRBV18 to TRBJ2-5; 10 bases line up with TRBD2. Trimming at V came to 0 bases and at J to 2 bases, leaving 0 bases not matched to a gene. The length of the CDR3 is 15 residues. The germline CDR1 and CDR2 sequences are KGHSH and LQKENI. The CDR3 protein is CASSPPTSGQETQYF. The CDR3 nucleotides are TGTGCCAGCTCACCACCGACTAGCGGGCAAGAGACCCAGTACTTC.

This clone appeared a few times. V usage is TRBV6-1 and J usage is TRBJ1-5; D is possibly TRBD1 (5 bases). The CDR3 is 17 amino acids. V lost 4 bases and J 1 base, leaving 17 bases between the germline ends. Germline V gene data show CDR1 as MNHNS and CDR2 as SASEGT. CDR3 residues: CASSVGGWGESNQPQHF. Here the CDR3 DNA reads TGTGCCAGCAGTGTCGGGGGATGGGGTGAAAGCAATCAGCCCCAGCATTTT.

This clone came up a few times. The gene calls are TRBV5-1 and TRBJ1-3, with D possibly TRBD1 on 5 matching bases. V gave up 4 bases and J gave up 1 base, with 9 bases separating them. CDR3 length equals 14 residues. Germline V gene data show CDR1 as SGHRS and CDR2 as YFSETQ. CDR3 DNA: TGCGCCAGCAGCCCCGGGGGTTCTGGAAACACCATATATTTT. This translates into CASSPGGSGNTIYF.

The chain combines TRBV18 with TRBJ1-1; tentative D call: TRBD1 (6 bases). The CDR3 contains 17 residues. Trimming removed 3 bases from V and 1 base from J, with 18 bases in between. The V gene's germline CDR1 is KGHSH and CDR2 LQKENI. CDR3 nucleotide sequence: TGTGCCAGCTCACCTCTTGGCCGGCAGGGGCCGAACACTGAAGCTTTCTTT. Its translation is CASSPLGRQGPNTEAFF.

The V and J genes are TRBV6-5 and TRBJ1-5; TRBD1 might be the D (6 bases). V dropped 6 bases and J dropped 5 bases, with 11 bases sitting between them. The CDR3 is 13 amino acids. Germline CDR1 reads MNHEY; CDR2 reads SVGAGI. In DNA form, the CDR3 reads TGTGCCAGCAGCTTGGACAGATATCAGCCCCAGCATTTT. Translating it yields CASSLDRYQPQHF.

V usage is TRBV29-1 and J usage is TRBJ2-1; the D call may be TRBD1 or TRBD2 (11 bases each). The germline V and J ends were trimmed by 4 bases and 5 bases, with 27 bases remaining between them. Germline assignment: CDR1 SQVTM and CDR2 ANQGSEA. CDR3 length: 18 amino acids. The CDR3 protein is CSVVGGQGGTSGDNEQFF. CDR3 sequence (DNA): TGCAGCGTTGTCGGGGGACAGGGGGGGACTAGCGGAGACAATGAGCAGTTCTTC.

The gene calls are TRBV5-8 and TRBJ2-7; D not resolved. In germline, CDR1 is SGHTS, CDR2 YDEGEE. V was trimmed by 4 bases and J by 0 bases, leaving 5 bases between them. The CDR3 spans 12 residues. CDR3: CASSLSSYEQYF. The CDR3 nucleotides are TGTGCCAGCAGCCTGAGCTCCTACGAGCAGTACTTC.

The sample holds a few counts of this clone. The chain recombines TRBV7-8 with TRBJ2-1; possible D gene TRBD2, 5 bases. V lost 5 bases, J lost 0 bases, and 14 bases lay in between. The CDR3 is 16 amino acids. Germline values: CDR1 SGHVS, CDR2 FQNEAQ. The CDR3 DNA sequence: TGTGCCAGCAGCCCCCCCCCGGGGAGCTCCTACAATGAGCAGTTCTTC. Amino acid sequence: CASSPPPGSSYNEQFF.

The chain links TRBV15 to TRBJ2-3, with 12 bases identical to TRBD2. CDR1 and CDR2 from the germline V gene are LNHNV and YYDKDF (reference sequence). The CDR3 has 16 residues. The trim removed 5 bases at V and 2 bases at J, leaving 5 bases unmatched. The CDR3 bases are TGTGCCACCAGCCAAGGACTAGCGGGGTACACAGATACGCAGTATTTT. Translation: CATSQGLAGYTDTQYF.

The chain carries TRBV7-3 and TRBJ1-4; D remains ambiguous. Looked up from germline, CDR1 is SGHTA and CDR2 is FQGTGA. Trimming removed 5 bases at V and 3 bases at J, with 10 bases between. The length of the CDR3 is 14 residues. DNA of the CDR3: TGTGCCAGCAGCCCCAGCGGTCCTAATGAAAAACTGTTTTTT. Its protein product is CASSPSGPNEKLFF.

This clone occurred a few times. The chain couples TRBV28 to TRBJ2-2, with 9 bases that match TRBD1. Trimming at V came to 5 bases and at J to 4 bases, leaving 14 bases not matched to a gene. The CDR3 is made up of 18 amino acids. CDR1 and CDR2 (germline): MDHEN, SYDVKM. As DNA, the CDR3 is TGTGCCAGCAGTAGACGGATTGGGACAGGGCGGGGCACCGGGGAGCTGTTTTTT. It specifies CASSRRIGTGRGTGELFF.

The chain combines TRBV27 with TRBJ2-3; possibly TRBD2 for D (6 bases). V lost 6 bases and J lost 1, with 11 bases in between. CDR3 size: 14 residues. Germline values: CDR1 MNHEY, CDR2 SMNVEV (reference sequence). The CDR3 loop is CASSIQRGTDTQYF. DNA for the CDR3: TGTGCCAGCAGCATCCAGCGGGGCACAGATACGCAGTATTTT.

Only a few counts were recorded for this clone. The V and J genes are TRBV11-3 and TRBJ2-5, with D possibly matching TRBD1 (5 bases). The V end was cut by 2 bases, the J end by 1 base, with 17 bases between. Germline loops: CDR1 SGHNT, CDR2 YENEEA. The CDR3 runs to 17 residues. In DNA, the CDR3 is TGTGCCAGCAGCTTACTTTTTTCCGACAGCCTCCAAGAGACCCAGTACTTC. This codes for CASSLLFSDSLQETQYF.

This sequence joins TRBV6-1 and TRBJ2-7; the match to TRBD1 covers 8 bases. This CDR3 has 14 residues. J gave up 6 bases and V 7 bases, and 11 bases lay outside the gene matches. Germline V lookup: CDR1 MNHNS, CDR2 SASEGT. The CDR3 nucleotides read TGTGCCAGCACTAGACAGGGGAATGAAGGCGAGCAGTACTTC. This codes for CASTRQGNEGEQYF.

The chain uses TRBV28 and TRBJ2-7; 7 bases fit TRBD1. The CDR3 has 14 amino acids. The germline CDR1 and CDR2 sequences are MDHEN and SYDVKM. Trimming cost V 5 bases and J 1 base; bases outside gene matches: 5. The CDR3: CASSPRGQSYEQYF. The CDR3 DNA reads TGTGCCAGCAGTCCCCGGGGACAGTCCTACGAGCAGTACTTC.

The chain uses TRBV11-3 and TRBJ2-6; 7 bases fit TRBD1. This CDR3 is built from 16 residues. Germline-derived CDR1 and CDR2 are SGHNT and YENEEA. J lost 0 bases, V lost 1 base, and 0 bases had no gene match. This CDR3 is CASSLGQGSGANVLTF. CDR3 DNA sequence: TGTGCCAGCAGCTTAGGACAGGGCTCTGGGGCCAACGTCCTGACTTTC.

The rearrangement links TRBV7-9 to TRBJ2-1; 9 nucleotides agree with TRBD2. The CDR3 runs 15 residues. The trim removed 1 base at V and 6 bases at J, leaving 4 bases unmatched. Germline V lookup: CDR1 SEHNR, CDR2 FQNEAQ (reference sequence). The CDR3 nucleotides read TGTGCCAGCAGCTTAGTTCTAGCGGGAATCAATGAGCAGTTCTTC. This sequence encodes CASSLVLAGINEQFF.

V is TRBV5-4 and J is TRBJ2-5; D is possibly TRBD1 (6 bases). CDR1 is SGHNT and CDR2 is YYREEE in the germline V gene (reference sequence). The CDR3 totals 16 residues. Trimming left V 0 bases short and J 2 bases short, with 14 bases between. The CDR3 sequence: CASSLATPGAQETQYF. For the CDR3, the DNA is TGTGCCAGCAGCTTGGCTACGCCAGGGGCACAAGAGACCCAGTACTTC.

The chain joins TRBV7-2 to TRBJ2-1; 7 nucleotides line up with TRBD1. V was pared by 5 bases and J by 9 bases, with 10 bases of the junction left unmatched. This CDR3 region has 14 residues. From germline, CDR1 is SGHTA and CDR2 FQGNSA. The CDR3 protein is CASSTSTGMGEQFF. CDR3 coding DNA: TGTGCCAGCAGCACGTCGACAGGGATGGGTGAGCAGTTCTTC.

Turning to this clone: One end of the junction is discordant with germline, which a read error may explain. The genes are TRBV6-1 and TRBJ2-7; 7 bases map to TRBD1. The CDR3 has 17 amino acids. Germline lookup yields CDR1 MNHNS and CDR2 SASEGT. CDR3 region: CASREGVIGGSTYEQYF. CDR3 DNA sequence: TGTGCCAGCAGGGAAGGTGTGATAGGGGGCTCCACCTACGAGCAGTACTTC.

The chain combines TRBV28 with TRBJ1-5, with no clear D. Trimming stripped 5 bases from V and 1 base from J, with 6 bases between. The germline V gene encodes CDR1 MDHEN and CDR2 SYDVKM. The CDR3 contains 13 residues. CDR3 bases: TGTGCCAGCAGTGGGCCAAGCAATCAGCCCCAGCATTTT. This codes for CASSGPSNQPQHF.

This clone has more than one count but fewer than ten. V gene TRBV7-2 combines with J gene TRBJ1-4; D might be TRBD1 (6 bases). The CDR3 consists of 15 residues. Trimming removed 6 bases at V and 3 bases at J, with 14 bases between. Germline V gene data show CDR1 as SGHTA and CDR2 as FQGNSA. CDR3 bases: TGTGCCAGCAGACGACAGGCTCAGGCTAATGAAAAACTGTTTTTT. As protein: CASRRQAQANEKLFF.

V and J are TRBV7-9 and TRBJ2-7, with 9 positions matching TRBD1. The length of the CDR3 is 14 residues. With V trimmed by 4 bases and J by 0 bases, 1 base remained unmatched. CDR1 and CDR2 from the germline V gene are SEHNR and FQNEAQ (reference sequence). The CDR3 DNA reads TGTGCCAGCAGCTGGGACAGGGTCTCCTACGAGCAGTACTTC. Encoded protein: CASSWDRVSYEQYF.

V gene TRBV6-5 combines with J gene TRBJ1-1, with D unclear. CDR3 size: 14 residues. Trimming pared 2 bases from V and 2 bases from J, leaving 9 bases between. Germline V lookup: CDR1 MNHEY, CDR2 SVGAGI. The CDR3 is CASSYATRNTEAFF. CDR3 DNA: TGTGCCAGCAGTTACGCGACACGCAACACTGAAGCTTTCTTT.

This clone was seen only a few times. V usage is TRBV18 and J usage is TRBJ2-5, with a tentative D call TRBD2 (5 bases). This CDR3 region has 15 residues. Germline-derived CDR1 and CDR2 are KGHSH and LQKENI. Between the trimmed V and J ends, which lost 2 bases and 5 bases, there was a span of 15 bases. The CDR3 DNA reads TGTGCCAGCTCACCATCTCCCGGAGGAAGGGAGACCCAGTACTTC. It translates to CASSPSPGGRETQYF. Full variable domain (rest looked up from reference TRBV18 and TRBJ2-5): NAGVMQNPRHLVRRRGQEARLRCSPMKGHSHVYWYRQLPEEGLKFMVYLQKENIIDESGMPKERFSAEFPKEGPSILRIQQVVRGDSAAYFCASSPSPGGRETQYFGPGTRLLVL.